The TCR beta chain described here comes from a study of blood T cell repertoires in COVID-19. Study at large: The study drew acute and convalescent COVID-19 samples from the United States, Italy and Spain. In each case, the material was cDNA or gDNA derived from T cells, B-cell-depleted T cells, or PBMCs.

Per the study methods: Cell counts per sample came from amplifying reference gene primers. Method: immunoSEQ multiplex PCR; TCRdb's copy keeps in-frame clones and lacks some. The DNA was the basis for D and trimming; V, J and clone size are from that table. The sample contains around 480,000 clones, more than 70% of which appear only once. V lost 1 base and J 0 bases, leaving 18 bases between the germline ends. The CDR3 contains 18 residues. Germline CDR1 reads SGHRS; CDR2 reads YFSETQ. J is TRBJ2-3 and V is TRBV5-1; D is possibly TRBD2 (7 bases). Sequencing was done on a sample of peripheral blood. The sequence was obtained from a woman in her fifties or sixties with COVID-19, enrolled during active disease. The CDR3 spells CASSLNPGGLMSTDTQYF. The CDR3 nucleotides read TGCGCCAGCAGCTTGAATCCCGGGGGGCTCATGAGCACAGATACGCAGTATTTT.